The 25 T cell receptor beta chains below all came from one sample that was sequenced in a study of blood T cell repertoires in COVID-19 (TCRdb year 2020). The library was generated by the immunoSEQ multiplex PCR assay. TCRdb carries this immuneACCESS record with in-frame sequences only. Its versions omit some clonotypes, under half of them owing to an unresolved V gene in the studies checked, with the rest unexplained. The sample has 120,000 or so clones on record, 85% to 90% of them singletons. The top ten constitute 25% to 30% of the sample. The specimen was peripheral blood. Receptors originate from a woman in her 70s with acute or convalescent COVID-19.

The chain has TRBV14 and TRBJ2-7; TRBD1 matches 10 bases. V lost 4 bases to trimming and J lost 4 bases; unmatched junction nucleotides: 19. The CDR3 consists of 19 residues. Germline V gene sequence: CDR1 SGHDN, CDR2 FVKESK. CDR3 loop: CASSPWGGDRGRGRYEQYF. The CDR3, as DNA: TGTGCCAGCAGCCCCTGGGGCGGCGACAGGGGGCGGGGGCGGTACGAGCAGTACTTC.

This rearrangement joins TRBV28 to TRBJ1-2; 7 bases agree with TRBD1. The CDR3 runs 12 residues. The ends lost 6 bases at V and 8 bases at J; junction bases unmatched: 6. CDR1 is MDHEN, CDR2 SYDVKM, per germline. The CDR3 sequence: CASRGTGEGYTF. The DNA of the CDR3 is TGTGCCAGCAGAGGAACAGGGGAGGGCTACACCTTC.

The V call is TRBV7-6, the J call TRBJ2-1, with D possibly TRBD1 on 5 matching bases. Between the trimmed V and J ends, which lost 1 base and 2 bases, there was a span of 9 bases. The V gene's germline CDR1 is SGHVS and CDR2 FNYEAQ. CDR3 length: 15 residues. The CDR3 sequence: CASSLGGQTYNEQFF. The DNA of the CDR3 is TGTGCCAGCAGCTTAGGCGGACAAACCTACAATGAGCAGTTCTTC.

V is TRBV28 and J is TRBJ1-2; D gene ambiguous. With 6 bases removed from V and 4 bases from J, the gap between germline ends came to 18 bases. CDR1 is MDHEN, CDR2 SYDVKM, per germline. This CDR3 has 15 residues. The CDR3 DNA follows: TGTGCCAGCAGCTCCTACGAGACATCCAGCTATGGCTACACCTTC. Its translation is CASSSYETSSYGYTF.

In nucleotides, the CDR3 is TGCGCCAGCAGCCAAGTTTTAACCCGGTCGAAAGGGGACAGTAGGAATTCACCCCTCCACTTT. Translating gives CASSQVLTRSKGDSRNSPLHF. The V gene is TRBV4-1, the J gene TRBJ1-6; 7 bases are shared with TRBD1. From germline, CDR1 is MGHRA and CDR2 YSYEKL. The junction had 22 bases not matched to a gene; V was cut back by 1 base and J by 7 bases. The CDR3 runs 21 residues.

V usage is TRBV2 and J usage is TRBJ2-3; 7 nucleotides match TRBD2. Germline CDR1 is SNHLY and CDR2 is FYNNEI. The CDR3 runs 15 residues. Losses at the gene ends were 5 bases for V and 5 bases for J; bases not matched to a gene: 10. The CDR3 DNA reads TGTGCCAGCAGTCGGACTAGGCCTCCAGAAGATACGCAGTATTTT. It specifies CASSRTRPPEDTQYF.

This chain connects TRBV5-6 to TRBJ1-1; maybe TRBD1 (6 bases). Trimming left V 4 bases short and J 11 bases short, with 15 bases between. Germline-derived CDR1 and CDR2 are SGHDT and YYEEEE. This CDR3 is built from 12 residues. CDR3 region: CASSRTGSKAFF. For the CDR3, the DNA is TGTGCCAGCAGCCGTACAGGGAGTAAGGCTTTCTTT.

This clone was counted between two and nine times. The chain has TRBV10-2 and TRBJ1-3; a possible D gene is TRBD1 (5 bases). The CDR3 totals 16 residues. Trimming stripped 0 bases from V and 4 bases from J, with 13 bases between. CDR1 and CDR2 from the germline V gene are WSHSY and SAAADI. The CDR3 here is CASSESRGREGNTIYF. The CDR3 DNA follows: TGCGCCAGCAGTGAGTCACGGGGGAGAGAAGGAAACACCATATATTTT.

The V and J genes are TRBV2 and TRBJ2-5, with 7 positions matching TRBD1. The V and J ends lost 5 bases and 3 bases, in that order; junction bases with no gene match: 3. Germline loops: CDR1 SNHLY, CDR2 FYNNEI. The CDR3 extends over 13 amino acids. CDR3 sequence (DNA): TGTGCCAGCAGTACAGACAGGGAAGAGACCCAGTACTTC. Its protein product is CASSTDREETQYF.

This CDR3 is CASSPAGAGYGYTF. In DNA, the CDR3 is TGTGCCAGCAGCCCCGCGGGGGCGGGCTATGGCTACACCTTC. The chain links TRBV3-1 (or the pseudogene TRBV3-2) to TRBJ1-2; D might be TRBD1 (6 bases). CDR1 LGHDT and CDR2 YNNKEL come from the germline V gene (reference sequence). V was trimmed by 4 bases and J by 4 bases, leaving 13 bases between them. The CDR3 runs 14 residues.

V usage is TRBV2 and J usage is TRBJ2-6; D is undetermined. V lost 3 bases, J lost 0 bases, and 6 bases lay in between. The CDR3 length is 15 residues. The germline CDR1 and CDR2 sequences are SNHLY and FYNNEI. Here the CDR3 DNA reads TGTGCCAGCAGTGACAGGCGCTCTGGGGCCAACGTCCTGACTTTC. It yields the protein CASSDRRSGANVLTF.

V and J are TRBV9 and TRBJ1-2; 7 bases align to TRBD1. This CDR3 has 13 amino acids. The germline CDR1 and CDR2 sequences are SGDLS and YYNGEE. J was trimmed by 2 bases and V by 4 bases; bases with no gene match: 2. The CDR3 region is CASSKQGNYGYTF. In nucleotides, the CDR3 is TGTGCCAGCAGCAAACAGGGGAACTATGGCTACACCTTC.

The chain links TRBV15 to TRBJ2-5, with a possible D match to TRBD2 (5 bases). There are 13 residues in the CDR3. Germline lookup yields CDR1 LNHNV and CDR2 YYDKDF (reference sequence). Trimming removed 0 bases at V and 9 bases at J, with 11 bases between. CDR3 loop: CATSRETGGSQYF. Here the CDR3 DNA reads TGTGCCACCAGCAGAGAAACCGGCGGGTCCCAGTACTTC.

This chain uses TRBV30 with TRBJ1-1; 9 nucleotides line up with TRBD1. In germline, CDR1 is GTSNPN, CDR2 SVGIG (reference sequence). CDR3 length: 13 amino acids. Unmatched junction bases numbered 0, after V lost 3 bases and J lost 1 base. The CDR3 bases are TGTGCCTGGAGGGACAGGGGGAACACTGAAGCTTTCTTT. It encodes CAWRDRGNTEAFF. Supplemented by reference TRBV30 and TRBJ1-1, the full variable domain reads SQTIHQWPATLVQPVGSPLSLECTVEGTSNPNLYWYRQAAGRGLQLLFYSVGIGQISSEVPQNLSASRPQDRQFILSSKKLLLSDSGFYLCAWRDRGNTEAFFGQGTRLTVV.

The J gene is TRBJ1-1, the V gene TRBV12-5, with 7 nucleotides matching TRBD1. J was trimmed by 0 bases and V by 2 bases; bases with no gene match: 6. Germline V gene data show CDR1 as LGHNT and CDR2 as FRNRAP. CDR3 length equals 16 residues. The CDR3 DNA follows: TGTGCTAGTGGTTTGCCCCGGGACAGTTTGAACACTGAAGCTTTCTTT. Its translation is CASGLPRDSLNTEAFF.

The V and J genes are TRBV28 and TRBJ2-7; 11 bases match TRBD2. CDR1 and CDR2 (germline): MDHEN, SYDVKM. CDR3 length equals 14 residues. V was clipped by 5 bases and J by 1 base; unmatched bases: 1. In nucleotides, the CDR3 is TGTGCCAGCAGTACTAGCGGGGGATCCTACGAGCAGTACTTC. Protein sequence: CASSTSGGSYEQYF.

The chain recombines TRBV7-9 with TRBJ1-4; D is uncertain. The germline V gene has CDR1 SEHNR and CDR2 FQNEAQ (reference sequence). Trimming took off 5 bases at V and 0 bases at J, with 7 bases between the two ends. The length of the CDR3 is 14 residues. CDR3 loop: CASSIRSTNEKLFF. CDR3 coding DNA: TGTGCCAGCAGCATCCGGTCAACTAATGAAAAACTGTTTTTT.

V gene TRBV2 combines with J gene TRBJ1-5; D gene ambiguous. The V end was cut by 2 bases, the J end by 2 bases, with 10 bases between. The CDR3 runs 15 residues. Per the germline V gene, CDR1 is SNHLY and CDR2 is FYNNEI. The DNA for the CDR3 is TGTGCCAGCAGTGAACGCCGTCCGGGCAATCAGCCCCAGCATTTT. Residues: CASSERRPGNQPQHF.

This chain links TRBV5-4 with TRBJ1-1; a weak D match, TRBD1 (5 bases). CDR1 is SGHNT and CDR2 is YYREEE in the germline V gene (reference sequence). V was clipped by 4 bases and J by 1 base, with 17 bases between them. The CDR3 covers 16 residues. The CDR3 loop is CASSPGGLQGNTEAFF. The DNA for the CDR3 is TGTGCCAGCAGCCCCGGTGGATTGCAGGGGAACACTGAAGCTTTCTTT.

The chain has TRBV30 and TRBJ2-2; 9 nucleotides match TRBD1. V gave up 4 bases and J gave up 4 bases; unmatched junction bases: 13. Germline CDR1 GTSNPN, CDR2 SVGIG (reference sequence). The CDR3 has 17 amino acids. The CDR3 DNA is TGTGCCTGGAATCAGGGAGGGACAGGGAAACTCACCGGGGAGCTGTTTTTT. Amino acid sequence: CAWNQGGTGKLTGELFF. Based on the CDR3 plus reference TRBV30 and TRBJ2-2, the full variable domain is SQTIHQWPATLVQPVGSPLSLECTVEGTSNPNLYWYRQAAGRGLQLLFYSVGIGQISSEVPQNLSASRPQDRQFILSSKKLLLSDSGFYLCAWNQGGTGKLTGELFFGEGSRLTVL.

CDR3 amino acids: CASRPAGGRQTQYF. The CDR3 DNA reads as TGTGCCAGCCGTCCAGCAGGGGGCCGACAGACCCAGTACTTC. The rearrangement joins TRBV18 to TRBJ2-5; TRBD1 matches 8 bases. CDR1 is KGHSH, CDR2 LQKENI, per germline. The CDR3 extends over 14 amino acids. The junction had 11 bases not matched to a gene; V was cut back by 8 bases and J by 6 bases.

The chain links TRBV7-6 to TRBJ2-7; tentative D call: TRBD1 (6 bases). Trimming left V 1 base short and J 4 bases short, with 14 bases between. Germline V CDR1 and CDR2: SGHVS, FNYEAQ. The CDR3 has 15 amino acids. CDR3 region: CASSLDGGAAYEQYF. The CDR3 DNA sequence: TGTGCCAGCAGCTTAGATGGGGGCGCGGCGTACGAGCAGTACTTC. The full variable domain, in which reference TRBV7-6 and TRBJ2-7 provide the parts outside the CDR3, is GAGVSQSPRYKVTKRGQDVALRCDPISGHVSLYWYRQALGQGPEFLTYFNYEAQQDKSGLPNDRFSAERPEGSISTLTIQRTEQRDSAMYRCASSLDGGAAYEQYFGPGTRLTVT.

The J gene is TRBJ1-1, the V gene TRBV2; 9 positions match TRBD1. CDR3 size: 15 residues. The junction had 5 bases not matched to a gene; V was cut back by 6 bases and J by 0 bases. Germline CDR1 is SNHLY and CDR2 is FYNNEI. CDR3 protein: CASRDRGAMNTEAFF. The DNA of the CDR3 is TGTGCCAGCAGAGACAGGGGGGCCATGAACACTGAAGCTTTCTTT.

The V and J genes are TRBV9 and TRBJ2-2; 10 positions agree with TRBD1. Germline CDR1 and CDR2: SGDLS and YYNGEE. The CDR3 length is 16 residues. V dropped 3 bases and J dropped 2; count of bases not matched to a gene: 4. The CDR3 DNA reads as TGTGCCAGCAGCGGGAGACAGGGGGCAAACACCGGGGAGCTGTTTTTT. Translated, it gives CASSGRQGANTGELFF.

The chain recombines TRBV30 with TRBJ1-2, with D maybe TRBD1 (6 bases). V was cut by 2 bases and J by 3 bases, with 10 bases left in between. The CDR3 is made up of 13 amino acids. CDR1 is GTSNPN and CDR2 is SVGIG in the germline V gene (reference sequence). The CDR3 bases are TGTGCCTGGAGTCCACAGGGTTACTATGGCTACACCTTC. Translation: CAWSPQGYYGYTF.